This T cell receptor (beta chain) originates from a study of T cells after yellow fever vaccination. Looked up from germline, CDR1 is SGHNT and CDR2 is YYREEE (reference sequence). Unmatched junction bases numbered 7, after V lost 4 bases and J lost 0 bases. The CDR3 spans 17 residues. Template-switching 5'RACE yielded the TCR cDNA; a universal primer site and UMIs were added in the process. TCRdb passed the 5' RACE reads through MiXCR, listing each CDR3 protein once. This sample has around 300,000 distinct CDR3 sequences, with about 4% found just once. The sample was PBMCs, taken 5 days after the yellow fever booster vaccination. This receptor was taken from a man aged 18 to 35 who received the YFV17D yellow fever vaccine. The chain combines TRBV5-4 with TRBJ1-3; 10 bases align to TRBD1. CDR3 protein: CASSVGDRGLSGNTIYF. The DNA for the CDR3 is TGTGCCAGCAGCGTTGGGGACAGGGGCCTCTCTGGAAACACCATATATTTT.